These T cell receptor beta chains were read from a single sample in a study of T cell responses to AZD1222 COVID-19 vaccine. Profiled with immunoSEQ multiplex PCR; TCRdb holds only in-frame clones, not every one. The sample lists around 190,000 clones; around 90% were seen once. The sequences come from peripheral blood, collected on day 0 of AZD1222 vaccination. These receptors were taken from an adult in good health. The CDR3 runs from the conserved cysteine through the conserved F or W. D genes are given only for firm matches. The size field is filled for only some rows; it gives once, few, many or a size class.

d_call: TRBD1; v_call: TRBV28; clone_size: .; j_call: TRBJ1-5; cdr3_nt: TGTGCCAGCAGTTACGCAGGGGGTAATCAGCCCCAGCATTTT; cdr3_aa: CASSYAGGNQPQHF
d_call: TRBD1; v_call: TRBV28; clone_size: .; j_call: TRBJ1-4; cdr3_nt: TGTGCCAGCAGTTCCATATTACAGGGGGCGGCCGAAAAACTGTTTTTT; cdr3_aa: CASSSILQGAAEKLFF
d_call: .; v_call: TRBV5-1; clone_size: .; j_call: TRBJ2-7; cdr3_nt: TGCGCCAGCCTCGGGTTAGGGAACGAGCAGTACTTC; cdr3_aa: CASLGLGNEQYF
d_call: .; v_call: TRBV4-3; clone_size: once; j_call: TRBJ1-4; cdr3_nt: TGCGCCAGCAGCCCCTATGACATTCGCCTCGCAACTAATGAAAAACTGTTTTTT; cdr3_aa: CASSPYDIRLATNEKLFF
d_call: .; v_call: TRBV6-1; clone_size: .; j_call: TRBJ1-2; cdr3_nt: TGTGCCAGCAGTGAAGCGCTGGTGCCGGGCTATGGCTACACCTTC; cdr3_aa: CASSEALVPGYGYTF
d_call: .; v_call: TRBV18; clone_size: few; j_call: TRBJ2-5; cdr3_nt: TGTGCCAGCTCACCACCGTCAGGAAAAGAGACCCAGTACTTC; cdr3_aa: CASSPPSGKETQYF
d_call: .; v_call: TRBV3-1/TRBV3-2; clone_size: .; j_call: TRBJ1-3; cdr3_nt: TGTGCCAGCAGCTGGGACGCTCTCGAAGGAAACACCATATATTTT; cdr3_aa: CASSWDALEGNTIYF
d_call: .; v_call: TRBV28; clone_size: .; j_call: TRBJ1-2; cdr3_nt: TGTGCCAGCAGTGTAGGTGGGCCCAATAACTATGGCTACACCTTC; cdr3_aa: CASSVGGPNNYGYTF
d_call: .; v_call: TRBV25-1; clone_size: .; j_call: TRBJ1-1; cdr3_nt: TGTGCCAGCAGGGAGGGCTGGGCGGTGAACACTGAAGCTTTCTTT; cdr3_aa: CASREGWAVNTEAFF
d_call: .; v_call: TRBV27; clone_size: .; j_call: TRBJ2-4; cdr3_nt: TGTGCCAGCAGCGTCGCGGACGGAATAGCCAAAAACATTCAGTACTTC; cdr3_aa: CASSVADGIAKNIQYF
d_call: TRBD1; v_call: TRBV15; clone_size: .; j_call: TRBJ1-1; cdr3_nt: TGTGCCACCAGCAAGACAGGGGGCACTGAAGCTTTCTTT; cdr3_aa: CATSKTGGTEAFF
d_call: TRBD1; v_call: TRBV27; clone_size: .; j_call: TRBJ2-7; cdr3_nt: TGTGCCAGCAGCTACTTCGGGACAGGCTCCTACGAGCAGTACTTC; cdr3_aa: CASSYFGTGSYEQYF
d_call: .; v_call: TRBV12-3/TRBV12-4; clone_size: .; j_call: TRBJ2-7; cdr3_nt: TGTGCCAGCAGCCCCCAACCGGCCTACGAGCAGTACTTC; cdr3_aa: CASSPQPAYEQYF
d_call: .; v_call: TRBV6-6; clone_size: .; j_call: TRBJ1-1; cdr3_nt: TGTGCCAGCATCCCTTTAGGGGCGACGAACACTGAAGCTTTCTTT; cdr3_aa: CASIPLGATNTEAFF
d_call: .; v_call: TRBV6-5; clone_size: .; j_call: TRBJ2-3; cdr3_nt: TGTGCCAGCAGTTACTCATTGGGGGCTTTAACAGATACGCAGTATTTT; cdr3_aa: CASSYSLGALTDTQYF
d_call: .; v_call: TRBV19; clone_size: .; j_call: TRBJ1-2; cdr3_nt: TGTGCCAGTAGTATTGGGTATGGCTACACCTTC; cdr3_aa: CASSIGYGYTF
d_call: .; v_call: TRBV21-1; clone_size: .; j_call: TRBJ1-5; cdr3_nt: TGTGCCAGCAGCAAAGTAGGCGCAGTCAATCAGCCCCAGCATTTT; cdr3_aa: CASSKVGAVNQPQHF
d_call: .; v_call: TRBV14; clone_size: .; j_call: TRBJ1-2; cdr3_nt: TGTGCCAGCAGCCAAGATGGGAAGGAGACCGATGACTATGGCTACACCTTC; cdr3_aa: CASSQDGKETDDYGYTF
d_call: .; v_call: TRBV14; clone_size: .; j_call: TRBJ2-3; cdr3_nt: TGTGCCAGCAGCCAAGATTTGAATCCCACAGATACGCAGTATTTT; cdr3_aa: CASSQDLNPTDTQYF
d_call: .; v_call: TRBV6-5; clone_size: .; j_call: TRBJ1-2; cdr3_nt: TGTGCCAGCAGTTACTCGACGCAGGGCGGATATGGCTACACCTTC; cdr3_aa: CASSYSTQGGYGYTF
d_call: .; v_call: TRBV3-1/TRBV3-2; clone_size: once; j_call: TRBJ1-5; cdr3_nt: TGTGCCAGCAGCCAGGCGGGCCAAGGTCAGCCCCAGCATTTT; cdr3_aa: CASSQAGQGQPQHF
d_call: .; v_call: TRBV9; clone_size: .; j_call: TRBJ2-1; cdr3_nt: TGTGCCAGCAGCGTAGTGTCTACTTCAGGGTACACTGAGCAGTTCTTC; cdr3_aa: CASSVVSTSGYTEQFF
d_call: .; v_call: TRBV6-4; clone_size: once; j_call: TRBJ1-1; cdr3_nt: TGTGCCAGCAGTGACAGGCTGGGGGGCACAGCTTTCTTT; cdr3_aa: CASSDRLGGTAFF
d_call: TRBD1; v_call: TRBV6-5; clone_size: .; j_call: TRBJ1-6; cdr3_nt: TGTGCCAGCAGTAGGACAGGCTATAATTCACCCCTCCACTTT; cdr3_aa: CASSRTGYNSPLHF
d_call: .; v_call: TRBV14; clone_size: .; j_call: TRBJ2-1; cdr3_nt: TGTGCCAGCAGCCAGAGGATTCAGGGCAGTGAGCAGTTCTTC; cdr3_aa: CASSQRIQGSEQFF
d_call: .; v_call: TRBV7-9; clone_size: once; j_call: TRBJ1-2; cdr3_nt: TGTGCCACCAGGAGTGGGGGGTATGGCTACACCTTC; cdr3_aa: CATRSGGYGYTF
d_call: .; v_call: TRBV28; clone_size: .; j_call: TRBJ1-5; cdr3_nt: TGTGCCAGCAGTTTTATACTCGCGGGTCAGCCCCAGCATTTT; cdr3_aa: CASSFILAGQPQHF
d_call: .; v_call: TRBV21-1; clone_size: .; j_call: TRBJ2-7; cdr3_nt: TGTGCCAGCAGCGCCCCGGGACTGAACTACGAGCAGTACTTC; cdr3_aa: CASSAPGLNYEQYF
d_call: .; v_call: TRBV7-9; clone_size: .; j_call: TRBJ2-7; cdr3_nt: TGTGCCAGCAGCACCTCTAGCGTCTCCTACGAGCAGTACTTC; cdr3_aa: CASSTSSVSYEQYF
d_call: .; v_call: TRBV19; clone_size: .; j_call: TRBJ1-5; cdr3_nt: TGTGCCAGTACCGAGGCGGCAGGGGATAGCAATCAGCCCCAGCATTTT; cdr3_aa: CASTEAAGDSNQPQHF
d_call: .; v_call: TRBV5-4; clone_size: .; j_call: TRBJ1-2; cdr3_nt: TGTGCCAGCAGCTCCCCCCAGTTATATGGCTACACCTTC; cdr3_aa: CASSSPQLYGYTF
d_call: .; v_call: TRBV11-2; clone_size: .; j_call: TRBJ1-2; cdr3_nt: TGTGCCAGCAGCCCGACAGCTAACTATGGCTACACCTTC; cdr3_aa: CASSPTANYGYTF
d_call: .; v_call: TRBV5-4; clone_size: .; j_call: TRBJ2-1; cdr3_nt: TGTGCCAGCAGCAGTCGTGGGAGCTCCTACAATGAGCAGTTCTTC; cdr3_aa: CASSSRGSSYNEQFF
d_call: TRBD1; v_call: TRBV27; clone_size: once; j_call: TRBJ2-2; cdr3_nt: TGTGCCAGCAGTTTATCGGGACAGACCGCGAACACCGGGGAGCTGTTTTTT; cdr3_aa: CASSLSGQTANTGELFF
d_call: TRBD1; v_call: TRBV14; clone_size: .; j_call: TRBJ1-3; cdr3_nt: TGTGCCAGCAGCCAGGACAGGGGATTTGGAAACACCATATATTTT; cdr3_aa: CASSQDRGFGNTIYF
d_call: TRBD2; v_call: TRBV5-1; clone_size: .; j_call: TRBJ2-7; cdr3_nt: TGCGCCAGCTCTTTGGGGACTAGCGGGAGTCTGGGGGAGCAGTACTTC; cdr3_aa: CASSLGTSGSLGEQYF
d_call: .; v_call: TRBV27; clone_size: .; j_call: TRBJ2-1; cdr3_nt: TGTGCCAGCACTCTTCGGCCAGAGCTGAGCTCCTACAATGAGCAGTTCTTC; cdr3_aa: CASTLRPELSSYNEQFF
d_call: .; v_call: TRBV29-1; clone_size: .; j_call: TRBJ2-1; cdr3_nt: TGCAGCGTCCCGGGCGCAGTCGCCTACAATGAGCAGTTCTTC; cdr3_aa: CSVPGAVAYNEQFF
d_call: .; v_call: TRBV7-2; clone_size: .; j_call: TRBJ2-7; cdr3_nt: TGTGCCAGCAGCCGGTCAGGGGAGAGGTACGAGCAGTACTTC; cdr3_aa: CASSRSGERYEQYF
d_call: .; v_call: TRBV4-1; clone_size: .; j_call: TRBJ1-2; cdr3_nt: TGCGCCAGCAGCCAACGGACAGTATCCACTATGGGCTACACCTTC; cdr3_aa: CASSQRTVSTMGYTF
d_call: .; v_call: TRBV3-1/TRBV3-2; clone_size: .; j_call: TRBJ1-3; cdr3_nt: TGTGCCAGCAGCCAATGGCACAGTCCTTTTTCTGGAAACACCATATATTTT; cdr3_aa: CASSQWHSPFSGNTIYF
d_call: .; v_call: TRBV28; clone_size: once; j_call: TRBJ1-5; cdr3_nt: TGTGCCAGCAGGGCCCAGGCTGCGGGCAATCAGCCCCAGCATTTT; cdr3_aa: CASRAQAAGNQPQHF
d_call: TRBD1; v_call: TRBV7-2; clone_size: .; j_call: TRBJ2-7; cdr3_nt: TGTGCCAGCAGCCGGGACAGGGGCCGGCACGAGCAGTACTTC; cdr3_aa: CASSRDRGRHEQYF
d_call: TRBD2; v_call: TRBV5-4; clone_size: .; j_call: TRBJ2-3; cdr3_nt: TGTGCCAGCAGCTTGGGACTAGCGGGGGTGAGCTCTAGCACAGATACGCAGTATTTT; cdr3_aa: CASSLGLAGVSSSTDTQYF
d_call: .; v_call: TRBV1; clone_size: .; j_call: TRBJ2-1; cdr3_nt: TGCACCAGCAGCCCAACCCTCCCGAACACCGGGACAGGGGGATTCAATGAGCAGTTCTTC; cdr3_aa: CTSSPTLPNTGTGGFNEQFF
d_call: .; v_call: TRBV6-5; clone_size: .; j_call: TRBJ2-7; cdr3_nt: TGTGCCAGCACGGCTAGCTCTAGGAACGAGCAGTACTTC; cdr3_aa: CASTASSRNEQYF
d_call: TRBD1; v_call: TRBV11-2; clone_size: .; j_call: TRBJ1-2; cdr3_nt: TGTGCCAGCAGCTTAGGTCCCCTTAGGACAGGGGGCTCTGGCTACACCTTC; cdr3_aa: CASSLGPLRTGGSGYTF
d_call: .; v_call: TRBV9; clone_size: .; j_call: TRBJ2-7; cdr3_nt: TGTGCCAGCAGCGTCACTCCCAACCGGCAAGACGAGCAGTACTTC; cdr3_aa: CASSVTPNRQDEQYF
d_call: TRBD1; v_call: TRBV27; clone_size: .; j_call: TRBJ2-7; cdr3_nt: TGTGCCAGCAAATGGACAGGGGCCGATACCTACGAGCAGTACTTC; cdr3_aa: CASKWTGADTYEQYF
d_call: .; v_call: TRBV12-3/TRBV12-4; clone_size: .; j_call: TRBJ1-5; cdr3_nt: TGTGCCAGCACGCGGTATAGCAATCAGCCCCAGCATTTT; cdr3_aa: CASTRYSNQPQHF
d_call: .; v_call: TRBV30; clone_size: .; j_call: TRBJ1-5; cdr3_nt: TGTGCCGCCGGAGAGGGGTTCGCCAATCAGCCCCAGCATTTT; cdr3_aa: CAAGEGFANQPQHF
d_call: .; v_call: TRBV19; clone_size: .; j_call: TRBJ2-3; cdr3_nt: TGTGCCAGTACCGATTTCACAGATACGCAGTATTTT; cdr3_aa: CASTDFTDTQYF